Listed below are T cell receptor beta chains from one sample, sequenced in a study of T cell responses to AZD1222 COVID-19 vaccine. Repertoires were generated with immunoSEQ multiplex PCR, while TCRdb's copy carries only in-frame clones and drops some. The profile shows about 260,000 clones, 85% to 95% of them singletons. Specimen: peripheral blood, collected on day 0 of AZD1222 vaccination. Receptors originate from an adult in good health. CDR3s include the opening cysteine and the closing phenylalanine or tryptophan. Fields, in order: CDR3 protein, CDR3 DNA, J gene, V gene, D gene, clone size, CDR3 length. A D gene is named only where the DNA matches it firmly. Size is stated for part of the rows, as once, few or many counts, or as a class when the clone is expanded.

cdr3_aa: CASRGPHSYEQYF
cdr3_nt: TGTGCCAGTAGGGGGCCCCACTCCTACGAGCAGTACTTC
j_call: TRBJ2-7
v_call: TRBV28
d_call: TRBD1
clone_size: -
cdr3_length: 13

cdr3_aa: CASSPHSTGELFF
cdr3_nt: TGTGCCAGCAGCCCCCACAGCACCGGGGAGCTGTTTTTT
j_call: TRBJ2-2
v_call: TRBV9
d_call: -
clone_size: -
cdr3_length: 13

cdr3_aa: CASSQVAGGPAEQYF
cdr3_nt: TGTGCCAGCAGCCAAGTAGCGGGGGGGCCGGCCGAGCAGTACTTC
j_call: TRBJ2-7
v_call: TRBV3-1/TRBV3-2
d_call: TRBD2
clone_size: -
cdr3_length: 15

cdr3_aa: CASSPGQGKVGQPQHF
cdr3_nt: TGTGCCAGCAGCCCCGGACAGGGGAAGGTAGGTCAGCCCCAGCATTTT
j_call: TRBJ1-5
v_call: TRBV3-1/TRBV3-2
d_call: TRBD1
clone_size: -
cdr3_length: 16

cdr3_aa: CATSRTTGGGEQYF
cdr3_nt: TGTGCCACCAGCAGAACCACAGGGGGCGGAGAGCAGTACTTC
j_call: TRBJ2-7
v_call: TRBV15
d_call: TRBD1
clone_size: -
cdr3_length: 14

cdr3_aa: CASSYLNHANQPQHF
cdr3_nt: TGTGCCAGCAGTTACCTTAACCATGCCAATCAGCCCCAGCATTTT
j_call: TRBJ1-5
v_call: TRBV28
d_call: -
clone_size: once
cdr3_length: 15

cdr3_aa: CASSAGAGQGSYEQYF
cdr3_nt: TGTGCCAGCAGCGCGGGGGCGGGACAGGGATCCTACGAGCAGTACTTC
j_call: TRBJ2-7
v_call: TRBV5-4
d_call: TRBD1
clone_size: -
cdr3_length: 16

cdr3_aa: CSAPFREQYF
cdr3_nt: TGCAGTGCTCCCTTTAGAGAGCAGTACTTC
j_call: TRBJ2-7
v_call: TRBV20-1
d_call: -
clone_size: -
cdr3_length: 10

cdr3_aa: CASSVDRTENNSPLHF
cdr3_nt: TGTGCCAGCAGCGTGGACAGGACCGAGAATAATTCACCCCTCCACTTT
j_call: TRBJ1-6
v_call: TRBV7-9
d_call: TRBD1
clone_size: -
cdr3_length: 16

cdr3_aa: CASSSGLTEAFF
cdr3_nt: TGCGCCAGCAGCTCAGGGTTGACTGAAGCTTTCTTT
j_call: TRBJ1-1
v_call: TRBV5-1
d_call: -
clone_size: once
cdr3_length: 12

cdr3_aa: CASSPGLASNEQFF
cdr3_nt: TGTGCCAGCAGCCCGGGACTAGCGAGTAATGAGCAGTTCTTC
j_call: TRBJ2-1
v_call: TRBV5-6
d_call: TRBD2
clone_size: -
cdr3_length: 14

cdr3_aa: CATWGQVYEQYF
cdr3_nt: TGTGCCACCTGGGGACAAGTTTACGAGCAGTACTTC
j_call: TRBJ2-7
v_call: TRBV2
d_call: -
clone_size: -
cdr3_length: 12

cdr3_aa: CASSSSGTGNSNQPQHF
cdr3_nt: TGTGCCAGCAGCTCATCCGGGACAGGGAATAGCAATCAGCCCCAGCATTTT
j_call: TRBJ1-5
v_call: TRBV7-9
d_call: TRBD1
clone_size: -
cdr3_length: 17

cdr3_aa: CASTIPVGQEIAKNIQYF
cdr3_nt: TGCGCCAGCACCATTCCAGTAGGACAGGAGATAGCCAAAAACATTCAGTACTTC
j_call: TRBJ2-4
v_call: TRBV10-1
d_call: TRBD1
clone_size: -
cdr3_length: 18

cdr3_aa: CASSLALGRGRGTEAFF
cdr3_nt: TGTGCCAGCAGCTTAGCGCTAGGCAGGGGTAGAGGAACTGAAGCTTTCTTT
j_call: TRBJ1-1
v_call: TRBV7-8
d_call: -
clone_size: -
cdr3_length: 17

cdr3_aa: CAWSVVLNGANVLTF
cdr3_nt: TGTGCCTGGAGTGTAGTACTAAATGGGGCCAACGTCCTGACTTTC
j_call: TRBJ2-6
v_call: TRBV30
d_call: -
clone_size: -
cdr3_length: 15

cdr3_aa: CASSSRDSNTEAFF
cdr3_nt: TGTGCCAGCAGCTCCAGGGACAGTAACACTGAAGCTTTCTTT
j_call: TRBJ1-1
v_call: TRBV7-2
d_call: TRBD1
clone_size: -
cdr3_length: 14

cdr3_aa: CASSPLGQGDYGYTF
cdr3_nt: TGTGCCAGCAGTCCCCTAGGACAGGGAGACTATGGCTACACCTTC
j_call: TRBJ1-2
v_call: TRBV28
d_call: TRBD1
clone_size: -
cdr3_length: 15

cdr3_aa: CASSSGGLPGETQYF
cdr3_nt: TGTGCCAGCAGTTCCGGGGGACTACCCGGAGAGACCCAGTACTTC
j_call: TRBJ2-5
v_call: TRBV28
d_call: TRBD2
clone_size: -
cdr3_length: 15

cdr3_aa: CASSPWTGTGVGYTF
cdr3_nt: TGTGCCAGCAGCCCATGGACAGGGACAGGGGTCGGCTACACCTTC
j_call: TRBJ1-2
v_call: TRBV14
d_call: TRBD1
clone_size: -
cdr3_length: 15

cdr3_aa: CASSIDREYGYTF
cdr3_nt: TGTGCCAGCAGCATAGACAGGGAGTATGGCTACACCTTC
j_call: TRBJ1-2
v_call: TRBV2
d_call: TRBD1
clone_size: -
cdr3_length: 13

cdr3_aa: CATSDVQGYEQYF
cdr3_nt: TGTGCCACCAGTGATGTGCAGGGGTACGAGCAGTACTTC
j_call: TRBJ2-7
v_call: TRBV24-1
d_call: -
clone_size: -
cdr3_length: 13

cdr3_aa: CASSTQGPFSTDTQYF
cdr3_nt: TGCGCCAGCAGTACACAGGGACCATTTAGCACAGATACGCAGTATTTT
j_call: TRBJ2-3
v_call: TRBV5-1
d_call: -
clone_size: -
cdr3_length: 16

cdr3_aa: CAISPGQDNGPQHF
cdr3_nt: TGTGCCATCAGTCCGGGACAGGACAACGGCCCCCAGCATTTT
j_call: TRBJ1-5
v_call: TRBV10-3
d_call: TRBD1
clone_size: -
cdr3_length: 14

cdr3_aa: CASSEPAEGAGNTIYF
cdr3_nt: TGTGCCAGCAGTGAACCCGCGGAGGGGGCTGGAAACACCATATATTTT
j_call: TRBJ1-3
v_call: TRBV2
d_call: -
clone_size: -
cdr3_length: 16

cdr3_aa: CASSLDGASEKLFF
cdr3_nt: TGTGCCAGCAGCCTAGACGGAGCCTCAGAAAAACTGTTTTTT
j_call: TRBJ1-4
v_call: TRBV7-9
d_call: -
clone_size: once
cdr3_length: 14

cdr3_aa: CASRSNTEAFF
cdr3_nt: TGTGCCAGCAGGTCGAACACTGAAGCTTTCTTT
j_call: TRBJ1-1
v_call: TRBV28
d_call: -
clone_size: -
cdr3_length: 11

cdr3_aa: CASSYDRQVRAAQYF
cdr3_nt: TGTGCCAGCAGTTACGACCGACAGGTGCGCGCGGCGCAGTATTTT
j_call: TRBJ2-3
v_call: TRBV6-5
d_call: -
clone_size: once
cdr3_length: 15

cdr3_aa: CAWSGTENTEAFF
cdr3_nt: TGTGCCTGGTCCGGGACAGAGAACACTGAAGCTTTCTTT
j_call: TRBJ1-1
v_call: TRBV30
d_call: TRBD1
clone_size: -
cdr3_length: 13

cdr3_aa: CASSTRGGGFGDYEQYF
cdr3_nt: TGTGCCAGCAGCACCCGGGGAGGGGGCTTTGGGGACTACGAGCAGTACTTC
j_call: TRBJ2-7
v_call: TRBV7-2
d_call: -
clone_size: once
cdr3_length: 17

cdr3_aa: CAIRGQGINQPQHF
cdr3_nt: TGTGCCATCAGGGGACAGGGAATAAATCAGCCCCAGCATTTT
j_call: TRBJ1-5
v_call: TRBV10-3
d_call: TRBD1
clone_size: -
cdr3_length: 14

cdr3_aa: CASTRRTGGGGEKLFF
cdr3_nt: TGTGCCAGCACCCGTCGGACAGGGGGCGGTGGGGAAAAACTGTTTTTT
j_call: TRBJ1-4
v_call: TRBV28
d_call: TRBD1
clone_size: -
cdr3_length: 16